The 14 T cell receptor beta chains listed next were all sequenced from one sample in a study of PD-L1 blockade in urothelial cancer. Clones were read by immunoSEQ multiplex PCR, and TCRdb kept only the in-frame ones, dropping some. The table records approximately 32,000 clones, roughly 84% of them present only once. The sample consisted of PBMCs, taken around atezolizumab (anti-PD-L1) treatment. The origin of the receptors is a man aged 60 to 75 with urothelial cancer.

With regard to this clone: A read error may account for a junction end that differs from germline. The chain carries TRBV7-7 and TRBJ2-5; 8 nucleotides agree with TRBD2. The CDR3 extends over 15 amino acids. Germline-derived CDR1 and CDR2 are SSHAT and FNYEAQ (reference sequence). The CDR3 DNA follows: TGTGCTAGCAGCCCGGGAGGGGGGCCGGGGGAGACCCAGTACTTC. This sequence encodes CASSPGGGPGETQYF.

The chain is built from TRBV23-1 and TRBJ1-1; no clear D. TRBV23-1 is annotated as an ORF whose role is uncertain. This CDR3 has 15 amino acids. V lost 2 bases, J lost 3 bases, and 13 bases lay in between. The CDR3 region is CASSQPDADYTEAFF. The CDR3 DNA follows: TGCGCCAGCAGTCAACCAGACGCGGACTACACTGAAGCTTTCTTT.

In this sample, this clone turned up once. CDR3 in amino acids: CASSQGGGRSNTGELFF. Here the CDR3 DNA reads TGTGCCAGCAGCCAAGGGGGGGGCAGGTCAAACACCGGGGAGCTGTTTTTT. J is TRBJ2-2 and V is TRBV4-2; TRBD2 is a possible D gene (7 bases). The germline V gene has CDR1 LGHNA and CDR2 YNFKEQ. The CDR3 consists of 17 residues. Trimming removed 1 base at V and 2 bases at J, with 14 bases between.

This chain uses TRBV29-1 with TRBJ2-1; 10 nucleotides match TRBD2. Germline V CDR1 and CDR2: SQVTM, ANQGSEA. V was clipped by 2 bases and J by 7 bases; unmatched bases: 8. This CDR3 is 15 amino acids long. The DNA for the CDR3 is TGCAGCGTTGAACTCTCTAGCGGGAGTACAAATGAGCAGTTCTTC. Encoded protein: CSVELSSGSTNEQFF.

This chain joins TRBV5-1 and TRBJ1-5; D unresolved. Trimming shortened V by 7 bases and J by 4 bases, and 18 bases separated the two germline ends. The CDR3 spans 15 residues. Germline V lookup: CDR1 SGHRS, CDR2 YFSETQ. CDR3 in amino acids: CASQDAPGVNQPQHF. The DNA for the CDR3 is TGCGCCAGCCAGGACGCTCCCGGGGTGAATCAGCCCCAGCATTTT.

The CDR3 nucleotides read TGTGCCAGCAGCGTAAGGGGCGGTTTCACAGATACGCAGTATTTT. Encoded protein: CASSVRGGFTDTQYF. The J gene is TRBJ2-3, the V gene TRBV9, with TRBD1 as a possible D gene (5 bases). This CDR3 region has 15 residues. The ends were cut back, 1 base at V and 2 bases at J, with 11 bases in the middle. Germline V gene lookup returns CDR1 SGDLS and CDR2 YYNGEE.

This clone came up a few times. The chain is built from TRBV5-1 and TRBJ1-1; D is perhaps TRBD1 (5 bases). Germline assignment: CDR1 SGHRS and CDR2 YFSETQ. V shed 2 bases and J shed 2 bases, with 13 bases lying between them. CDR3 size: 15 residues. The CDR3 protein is CASSLQRRGNTEAFF. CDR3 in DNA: TGCGCCAGCAGCTTACAGAGAAGGGGTAACACTGAAGCTTTCTTT. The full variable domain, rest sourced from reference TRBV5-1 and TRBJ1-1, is KAGVTQTPRYLIKTRGQQVTLSCSPISGHRSVSWYQQTPGQGLQFLFEYFSETQRNKGNFPGRFSGRQFSNSRSEMNVSTLELGDSALYLCASSLQRRGNTEAFFGQGTRLTVV.

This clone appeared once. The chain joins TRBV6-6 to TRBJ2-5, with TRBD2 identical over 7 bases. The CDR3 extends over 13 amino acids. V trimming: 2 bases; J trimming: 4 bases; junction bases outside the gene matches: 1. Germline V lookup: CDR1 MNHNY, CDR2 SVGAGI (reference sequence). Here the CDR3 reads CASSYGLGETQYF. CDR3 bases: TGTGCCAGCAGTTACGGACTAGGAGAGACCCAGTACTTC.

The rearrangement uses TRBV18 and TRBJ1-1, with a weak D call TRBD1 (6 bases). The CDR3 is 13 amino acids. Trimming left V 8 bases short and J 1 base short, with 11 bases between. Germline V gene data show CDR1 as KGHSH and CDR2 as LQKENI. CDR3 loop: CASTATGNTEAFF. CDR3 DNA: TGTGCCAGCACCGCGACAGGGAACACTGAAGCTTTCTTT.

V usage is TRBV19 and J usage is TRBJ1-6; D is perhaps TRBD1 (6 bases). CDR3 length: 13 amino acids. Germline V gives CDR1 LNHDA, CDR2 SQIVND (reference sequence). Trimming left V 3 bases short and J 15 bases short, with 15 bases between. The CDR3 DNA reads TGTGCCAGTAGTATTACATATACAGGGAACCTCCACTTT. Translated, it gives CASSITYTGNLHF.

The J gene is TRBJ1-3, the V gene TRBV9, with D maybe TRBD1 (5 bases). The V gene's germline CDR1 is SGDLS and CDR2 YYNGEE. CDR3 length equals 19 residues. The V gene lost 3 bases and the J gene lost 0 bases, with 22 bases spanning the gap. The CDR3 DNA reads TGTGCCAGCAGCGCACATAAGGCCGGCAGGGCGTACTCTGGAAACACCATATATTTT. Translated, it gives CASSAHKAGRAYSGNTIYF.

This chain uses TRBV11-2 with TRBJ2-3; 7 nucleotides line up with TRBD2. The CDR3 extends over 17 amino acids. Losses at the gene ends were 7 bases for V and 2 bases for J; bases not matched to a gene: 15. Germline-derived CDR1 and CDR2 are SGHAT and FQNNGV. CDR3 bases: TGTGCCAGCAACCCTGGGACTACGCCCCTTATCACAGATACGCAGTATTTT. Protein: CASNPGTTPLITDTQYF.

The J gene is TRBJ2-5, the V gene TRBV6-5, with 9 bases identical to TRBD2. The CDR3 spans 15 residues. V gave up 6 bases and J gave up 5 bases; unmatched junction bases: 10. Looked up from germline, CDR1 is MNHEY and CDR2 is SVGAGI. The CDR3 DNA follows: TGTGCCAGCAGACTGACTAGCGGAGGTGGGGAGACCCAGTACTTC. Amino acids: CASRLTSGGGETQYF.

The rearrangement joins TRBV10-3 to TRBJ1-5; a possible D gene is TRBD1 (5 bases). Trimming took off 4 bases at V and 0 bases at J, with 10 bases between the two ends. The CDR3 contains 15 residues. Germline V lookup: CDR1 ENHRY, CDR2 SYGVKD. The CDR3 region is CAISGGGASNQPQHF. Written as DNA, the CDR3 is TGTGCCATCAGTGGCGGAGGGGCTAGCAATCAGCCCCAGCATTTT.